This T cell receptor (beta chain) was captured in a study of cytomegalovirus exposure and HLA in healthy donors. As to this clone: Its antigen is unidentified.

This CDR3 region has 16 residues. V lost 0 bases to trimming and J lost 7 bases; unmatched junction nucleotides: 8. The germline V gene encodes CDR1 SGHRS and CDR2 YFSETQ. The study, taken as a whole, reports: Productive status was seen about 87% or about 30% of the time for most TCR beta V segments in an earlier analysis.

It was with 60 Vbeta and 13 Jbeta primers that the PCR ran. In the authors' workflow: A follow-up analysis tallied 70 million to 80 million unique TCR beta chains, some 9.9 million shared. Clones were read by immunoSEQ multiplex PCR, and TCRdb kept only the in-frame ones, dropping some. That table is the source of V, J and clone size, and D and trimming were worked out from the DNA. This table holds some 200,000 clones, about 80% found once. This sequence was found in a woman aged 50 to 60 in good health and CMV-seronegative. The sequenced sample consisted of PBMCs. The V gene is TRBV5-1, the J gene TRBJ2-1; 9 bases match TRBD1. This CDR3 reads CASSLGGTGSGNEQFF. As DNA, the CDR3 is TGCGCCAGCAGCTTGGGAGGGACAGGGTCGGGAAATGAGCAGTTCTTC.